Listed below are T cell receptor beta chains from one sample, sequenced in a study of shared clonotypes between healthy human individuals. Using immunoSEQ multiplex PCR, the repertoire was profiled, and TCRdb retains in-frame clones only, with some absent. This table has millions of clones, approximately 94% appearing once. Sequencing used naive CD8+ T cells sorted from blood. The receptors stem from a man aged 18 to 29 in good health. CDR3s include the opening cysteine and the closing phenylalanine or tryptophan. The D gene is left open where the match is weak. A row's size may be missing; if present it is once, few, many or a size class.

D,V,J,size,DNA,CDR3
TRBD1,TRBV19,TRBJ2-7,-,TGTGCCAGTAGTAGCCCCGGGACAGGGATCTACGAGCAGTACTTC,CASSSPGTGIYEQYF
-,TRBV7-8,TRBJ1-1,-,TGTGCCAGCAGCTTAAGACTCTTAGGCGGGGGGAACACTGAAGCTTTCTTT,CASSLRLLGGGNTEAFF
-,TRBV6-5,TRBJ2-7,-,TGTGCCAGCAGTTCGTCTCCCTACGAGCAGTACTTC,CASSSSPYEQYF
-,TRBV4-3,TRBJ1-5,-,TGCGCCAGCAGCCAAGAAAGAATGGGAATAAATCAGCCCCAGCATTTT,CASSQERMGINQPQHF
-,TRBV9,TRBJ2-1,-,TGTGCCAGCAGCGAGGAAATTGGGTGGAACAATGAGCAGTTCTTC,CASSEEIGWNNEQFF
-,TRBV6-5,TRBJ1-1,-,TGTGCCAGCGGGGCGGGGGGCACTGAAGCTTTCTTT,CASGAGGTEAFF
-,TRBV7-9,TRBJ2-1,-,TGTGCCAGCAGCCCCTATACGGGGCTCTACAATGAGCAGTTCTTC,CASSPYTGLYNEQFF
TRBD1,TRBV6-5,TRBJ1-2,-,TGTGCCAGCAGCCCGGGACAGTTCGGCTACACCTTC,CASSPGQFGYTF
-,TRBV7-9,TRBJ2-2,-,TGTGCCAGCAGCTTAGCAGGGCCCGGGGAGCTGTTTTTT,CASSLAGPGELFF
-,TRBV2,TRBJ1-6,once,TGTGCCGGCACCGCGGGACTGGCGAATAATTCACCCCTCCACTTT,CAGTAGLANNSPLHF
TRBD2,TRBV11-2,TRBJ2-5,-,TGTGCCAGCAGCGCGGGACTAGCAGAGACCCAGTACTTC,CASSAGLAETQYF
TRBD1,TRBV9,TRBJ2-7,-,TGTGCCAGCAGCGTTACAGGGGAAGGGTACGAGCAGTACTTC,CASSVTGEGYEQYF
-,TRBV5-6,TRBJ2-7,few,TGTGCCAGCAGCTTAGGGAAACAGACCTACGAGCAGTACTTC,CASSLGKQTYEQYF
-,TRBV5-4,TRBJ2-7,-,TGTGCCAGCAGCCCGCCAGCGTACGAGCAGTACTTC,CASSPPAYEQYF
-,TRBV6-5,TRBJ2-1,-,TGTGCCAGCTCACGAGGGAGTCTAGATGAGCAGTTCTTC,CASSRGSLDEQFF
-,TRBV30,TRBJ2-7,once,TGTGCCTGGAGGGGGGATAATTACGAGCAGTACTTC,CAWRGDNYEQYF
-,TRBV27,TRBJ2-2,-,TGTGCCAGCAACCCGACCTGGGGTACCGGGGAGCTGTTTTTT,CASNPTWGTGELFF
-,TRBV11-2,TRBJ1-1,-,TGTGCCAGCAGCTCGATCGGGGTTGGGACTGAAGCTTTCTTT,CASSSIGVGTEAFF
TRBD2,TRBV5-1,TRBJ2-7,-,TGCGCCAGCAGCTTGAGCCCTAGCGGGAACTCCTACGAGCAGTACTTC,CASSLSPSGNSYEQYF
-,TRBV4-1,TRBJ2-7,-,TGCGCCAGCAGCCAAGGACAGAGCTCCTACGAGCAGTACTTC,CASSQGQSSYEQYF
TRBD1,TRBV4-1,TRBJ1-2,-,TGCGCCAGCAGCACCCGCGGGACAGGGGATGGCTACACCTTC,CASSTRGTGDGYTF
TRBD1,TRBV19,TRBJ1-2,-,TGTGCCAGTAGTTTCCAGGGGGCGAGCGATGGCTACACCTTC,CASSFQGASDGYTF
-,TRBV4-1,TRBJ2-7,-,TGCGCCAGCAGCCGACTTGGGGGGTCTACCTACGAGCAGTACTTC,CASSRLGGSTYEQYF
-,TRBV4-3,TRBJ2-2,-,TGCGCCAGCAGCCAAGATAGGACAGCTTTCACCGGGGAGCTGTTTTTT,CASSQDRTAFTGELFF
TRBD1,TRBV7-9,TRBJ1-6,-,TGTGCCAGCAGCCTCGGGACAGCTAATAATTCACCCCTCCACTTT,CASSLGTANNSPLHF
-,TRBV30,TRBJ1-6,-,TGTGCCTGGAGGGATAAAAGCTCCTATAATTCACCCCTCCACTTT,CAWRDKSSYNSPLHF
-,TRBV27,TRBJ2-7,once,TGTGCCAGCAGATACCGCGGCAGCTACGAGCAGTACTTC,CASRYRGSYEQYF
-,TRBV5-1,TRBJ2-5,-,TGCGCCAGCAGGGACTCTCCAGAGACCCAGTACTTC,CASRDSPETQYF
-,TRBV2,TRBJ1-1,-,TGTGCCAGCAGTGGGTCCAACACTGAAGCTTTCTTT,CASSGSNTEAFF
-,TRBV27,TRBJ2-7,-,TGTGCCAGCAGTTTTTTCGCGGGACCCTACGAGCAGTACTTC,CASSFFAGPYEQYF
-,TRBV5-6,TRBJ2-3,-,TGTGCCAGCAGCTACTCTAGTGGCACAGATACGCAGTATTTT,CASSYSSGTDTQYF
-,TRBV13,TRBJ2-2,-,TGTGCCAGCAGCTTAGACCTGGCGGGACTGAACACCGGGGAGCTGTTTTTT,CASSLDLAGLNTGELFF
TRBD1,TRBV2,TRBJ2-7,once,TGTGCCAGCACCGGGGACAGCTACGAGCAGTACTTC,CASTGDSYEQYF
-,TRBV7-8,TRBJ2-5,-,TGTGCCAGCAGCCCGACCCCCGGGCCCAGGGGAGAGACCCAGTACTTC,CASSPTPGPRGETQYF
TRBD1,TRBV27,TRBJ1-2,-,TGTGCCAGCAGTTCTGCTGAACCGGACAGGGGGCTTGTCTATGGCTACACCTTC,CASSSAEPDRGLVYGYTF
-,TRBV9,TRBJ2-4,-,TGTGCCAGCAGCATCTCGGGAGAGATAGCCAAAAACATTCAGTACTTC,CASSISGEIAKNIQYF
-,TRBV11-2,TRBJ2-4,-,TGTGCCAGCAGTTGGGGATGGGGAAGTAGGGAGGACATTCAGTACTTC,CASSWGWGSREDIQYF
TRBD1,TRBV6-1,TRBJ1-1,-,TGTGCCAGCAGTGCCAGGGGGGATGAAGCTTTCTTT,CASSARGDEAFF
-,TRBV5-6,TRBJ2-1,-,TGTGCCAGCTCTCGTACCACAGGGTTTTACAATGAGCAGTTCTTC,CASSRTTGFYNEQFF
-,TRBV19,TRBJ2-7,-,TGTGCCAGTAGTTTCGCCATAAACTACGAGCAGTACTTC,CASSFAINYEQYF
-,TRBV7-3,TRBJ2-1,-,TGTGCCAGCAGCTTAGTGGGCCCGGGCTCCTACAATGAGCAGTTCTTC,CASSLVGPGSYNEQFF
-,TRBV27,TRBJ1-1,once,TGTGCCAGCAGTTTACAAGGTACTAACACTGAAGCTTTCTTT,CASSLQGTNTEAFF
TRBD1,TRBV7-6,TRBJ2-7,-,TGTGCCAGCAGCTTATTGGTGGGACAGGGGCCTAATGAGCAGTACTTC,CASSLLVGQGPNEQYF
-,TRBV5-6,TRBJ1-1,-,TGTGCCAGCAGCTTGGGGCTTGGCACTGAAGCTTTCTTT,CASSLGLGTEAFF
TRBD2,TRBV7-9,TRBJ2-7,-,TGTGCCAGCAGCTTAGCGTCCGGGGGACTAGCGGGCTACGAGCAGTACTTC,CASSLASGGLAGYEQYF
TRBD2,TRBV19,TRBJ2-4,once,TGTGCCAGTAGTATAAGCGGCGGGGGAGCCAAAAACATTCAGTACTTC,CASSISGGGAKNIQYF
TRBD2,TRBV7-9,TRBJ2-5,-,TGTGCCAGCAGCGATACGGGGGGGCCTCCGGGAGAGACCCAGTACTTC,CASSDTGGPPGETQYF
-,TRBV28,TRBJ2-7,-,TGTGCCAGCAGCTACCCAGGGGATGCCTACGAGCAGTACTTC,CASSYPGDAYEQYF
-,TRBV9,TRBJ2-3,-,TGTGCCAGCAGCGTAGGGGTTATGAGCACAGATACGCAGTATTTT,CASSVGVMSTDTQYF
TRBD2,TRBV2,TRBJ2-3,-,TGTGCCAGCACTACCGCGGGGGGAACAGATACGCAGTATTTT,CASTTAGGTDTQYF
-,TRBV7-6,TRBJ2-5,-,TGTGCCAGCAGCTTTCCTAGAGTTCAAGAGACCCAGTACTTC,CASSFPRVQETQYF
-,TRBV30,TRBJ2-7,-,TGTGCCTGGGGGCCCGGATACGAGCAGTACTTC,CAWGPGYEQYF
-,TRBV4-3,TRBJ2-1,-,TGCGCCAGCAGCCAAGTAAACATGGGCAATGAGCAGTTCTTC,CASSQVNMGNEQFF
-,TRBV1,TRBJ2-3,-,TGCACCAATCAAGTAAGGGAGAATGACACAGATACGCAGTATTTT,CTNQVRENDTDTQYF
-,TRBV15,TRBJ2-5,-,TGTGCCACCAGCAGACGCTATGAGACCCAGTACTTC,CATSRRYETQYF
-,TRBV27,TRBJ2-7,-,TGTGCCAGCAGCCCCCTTAGCCCATTCAGCTCCTACGAGCAGTACTTC,CASSPLSPFSSYEQYF
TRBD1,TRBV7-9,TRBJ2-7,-,TGTGCCAGCAGCTTAGTATCGGGACAGCCATACGAGCAGTACTTC,CASSLVSGQPYEQYF